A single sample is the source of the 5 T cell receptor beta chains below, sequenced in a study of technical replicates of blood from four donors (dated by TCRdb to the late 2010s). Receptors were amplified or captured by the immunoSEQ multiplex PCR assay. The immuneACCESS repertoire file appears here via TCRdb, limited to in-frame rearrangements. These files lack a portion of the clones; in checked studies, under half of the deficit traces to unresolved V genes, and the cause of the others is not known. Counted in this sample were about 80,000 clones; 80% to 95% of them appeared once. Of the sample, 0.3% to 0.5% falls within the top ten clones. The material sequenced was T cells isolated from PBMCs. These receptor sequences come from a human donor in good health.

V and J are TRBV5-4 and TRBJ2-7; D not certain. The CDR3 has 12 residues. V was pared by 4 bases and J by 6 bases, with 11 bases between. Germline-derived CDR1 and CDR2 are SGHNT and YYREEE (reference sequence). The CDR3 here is CASSLDTLEQYF. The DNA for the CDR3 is TGTGCCAGCAGCCTCGATACTCTCGAGCAGTACTTC.

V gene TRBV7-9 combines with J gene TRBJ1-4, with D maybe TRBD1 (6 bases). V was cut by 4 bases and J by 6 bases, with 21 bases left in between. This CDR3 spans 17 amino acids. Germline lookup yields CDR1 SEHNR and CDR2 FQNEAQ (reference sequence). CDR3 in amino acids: CASSYPTYRDFHEKLFF. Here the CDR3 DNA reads TGTGCCAGCAGCTATCCGACCTACAGGGATTTTCATGAAAAACTGTTTTTT.

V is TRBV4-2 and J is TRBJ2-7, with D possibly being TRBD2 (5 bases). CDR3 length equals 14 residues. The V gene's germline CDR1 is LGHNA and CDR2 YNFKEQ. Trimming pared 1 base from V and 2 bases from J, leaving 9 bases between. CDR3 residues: CASSQGPGTYEQYF. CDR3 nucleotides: TGTGCCAGCAGCCAAGGCCCCGGGACCTACGAGCAGTACTTC.

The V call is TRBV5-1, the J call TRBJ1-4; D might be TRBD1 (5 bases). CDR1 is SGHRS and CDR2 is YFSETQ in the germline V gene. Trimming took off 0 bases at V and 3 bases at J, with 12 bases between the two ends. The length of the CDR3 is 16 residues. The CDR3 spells CASSLDVGHPNEKLFF. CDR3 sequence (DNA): TGCGCCAGCAGCTTGGACGTCGGACACCCTAATGAAAAACTGTTTTTT.

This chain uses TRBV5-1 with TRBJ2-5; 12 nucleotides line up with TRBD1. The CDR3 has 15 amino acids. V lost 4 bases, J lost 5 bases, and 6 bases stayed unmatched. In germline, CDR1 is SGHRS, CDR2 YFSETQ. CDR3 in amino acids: CASSQGDRGQETQYF. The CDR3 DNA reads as TGCGCCAGCAGCCAAGGGGACAGGGGGCAGGAGACCCAGTACTTC. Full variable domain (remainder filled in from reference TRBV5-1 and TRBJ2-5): KAGVTQTPRYLIKTRGQQVTLSCSPISGHRSVSWYQQTPGQGLQFLFEYFSETQRNKGNFPGRFSGRQFSNSRSEMNVSTLELGDSALYLCASSQGDRGQETQYFGPGTRLLVL.